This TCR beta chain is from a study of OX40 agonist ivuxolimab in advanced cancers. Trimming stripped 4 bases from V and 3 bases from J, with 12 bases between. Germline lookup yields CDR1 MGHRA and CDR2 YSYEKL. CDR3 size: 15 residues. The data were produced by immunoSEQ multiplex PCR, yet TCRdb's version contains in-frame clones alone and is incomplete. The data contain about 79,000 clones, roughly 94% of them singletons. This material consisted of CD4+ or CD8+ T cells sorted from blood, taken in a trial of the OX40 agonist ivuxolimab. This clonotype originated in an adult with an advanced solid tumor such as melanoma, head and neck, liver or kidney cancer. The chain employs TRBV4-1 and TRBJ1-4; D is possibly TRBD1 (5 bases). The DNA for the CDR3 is TGCGCCAGCAGCCCCGAGGGGTCCTCTAATGAAAAACTGTTTTTT. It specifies CASSPEGSSNEKLFF.